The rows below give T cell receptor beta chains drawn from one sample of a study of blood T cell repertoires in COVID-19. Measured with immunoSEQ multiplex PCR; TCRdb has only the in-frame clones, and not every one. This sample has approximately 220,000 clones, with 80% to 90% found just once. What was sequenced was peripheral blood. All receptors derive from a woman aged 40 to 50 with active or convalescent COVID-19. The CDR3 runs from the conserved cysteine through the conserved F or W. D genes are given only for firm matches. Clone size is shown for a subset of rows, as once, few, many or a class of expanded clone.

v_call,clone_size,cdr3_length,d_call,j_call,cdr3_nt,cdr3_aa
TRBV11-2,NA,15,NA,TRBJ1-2,TGTGCCAGCAGCTTAGTTCCGGGTTCTAACTATGGCTACACCTTC,CASSLVPGSNYGYTF
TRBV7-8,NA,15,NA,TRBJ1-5,TGTGCCAGCAGCTTAGTGGCAGGGTTCAATCAGCCCCAGCATTTT,CASSLVAGFNQPQHF
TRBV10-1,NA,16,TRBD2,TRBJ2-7,TGCGCCAGCAGGACAATGGTAACTAGCGGGGGCGACGAGCAGTACTTC,CASRTMVTSGGDEQYF
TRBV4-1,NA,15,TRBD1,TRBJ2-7,TGCGCCAGCAGCCAAAACAGGGGGGCTACCCACGAGCAGTACTTC,CASSQNRGATHEQYF
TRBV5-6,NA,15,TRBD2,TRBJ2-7,TGTGCCAGCAGCTTGTTTTCTGGGGAGGGGTACGAGCAGTACTTC,CASSLFSGEGYEQYF
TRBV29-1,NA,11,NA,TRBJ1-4,TGCAGCGCTGGGGGAGGGAGAGAACTGTTTTTT,CSAGGGRELFF
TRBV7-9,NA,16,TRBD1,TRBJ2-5,TGTGCCAGCAGTTACCAGGGGGCAGCCGTCCAAGAGACCCAGTACTTC,CASSYQGAAVQETQYF
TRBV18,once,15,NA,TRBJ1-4,TGTGCCAGCTCACCATACAGAGACGAAAATGAAAAACTGTTTTTT,CASSPYRDENEKLFF
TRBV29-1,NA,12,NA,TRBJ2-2,TGCAGCGTTGTAAAAAACACCGGGGAGCTGTTTTTT,CSVVKNTGELFF
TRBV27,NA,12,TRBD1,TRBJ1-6,TGTGCCAGCAGTTCCAGGGGGCGGGCCCTCCACTTT,CASSSRGRALHF
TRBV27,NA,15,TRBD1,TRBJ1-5,TGTGCCAGCAGTTCCCTTGGACAGGGTAGGCCGAATCAACATTTT,CASSSLGQGRPNQHF
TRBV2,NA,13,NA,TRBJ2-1,TGTGCCAGCAGTGAAGATATGTACAATGAGCAGTTCTTC,CASSEDMYNEQFF
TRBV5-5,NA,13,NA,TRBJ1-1,TGTGCCAGCAGCTTGGGGGTCGGGACTGAAGCTTTCTTT,CASSLGVGTEAFF
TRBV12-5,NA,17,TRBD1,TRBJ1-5,TGTGCTAGTGGTTTGGTTTCCGGGACAGGGGTCGTTCAGCCCCAGCATTTT,CASGLVSGTGVVQPQHF
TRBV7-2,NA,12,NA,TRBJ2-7,TGTGCCAGCAGCTTCCGCTCCTACGAGCAGTACTTC,CASSFRSYEQYF
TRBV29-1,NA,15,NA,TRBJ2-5,TGCAGCGTTGACCCGAACGGAGTCTACCAAGAGACCCAGTACTTC,CSVDPNGVYQETQYF
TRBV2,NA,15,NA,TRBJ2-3,TGTGCCAGCCGGTCTTCGACATTTCTCACAGATACGCAGTATTTT,CASRSSTFLTDTQYF
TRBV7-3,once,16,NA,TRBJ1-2,TGTGCCAGCAGCTCCACCCCTCAGGGTTCGGTATATGGCTACACCTTC,CASSSTPQGSVYGYTF
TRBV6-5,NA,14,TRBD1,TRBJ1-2,TGTGCCAGCAGTTACGGAGGAGGACAGGGGGGCTACACCTTC,CASSYGGGQGGYTF
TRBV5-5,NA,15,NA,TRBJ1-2,TGTGCCAGCAGCCCTACCCCGACAGCTAACTATGGCTACACCTTC,CASSPTPTANYGYTF
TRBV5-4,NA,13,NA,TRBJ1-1,TGTGCCAGCAGCTTGCAAGGGGGCACTGAAGCTTTCTTT,CASSLQGGTEAFF
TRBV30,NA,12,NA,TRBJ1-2,TGTGCCTGGAGTGCCGCATTACAGGGCTACACCTTC,CAWSAALQGYTF
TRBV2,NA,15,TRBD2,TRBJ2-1,TGTGCCAGCATAGAACCGGGACTAGCTAGGAATGAGCAGTTCTTC,CASIEPGLARNEQFF
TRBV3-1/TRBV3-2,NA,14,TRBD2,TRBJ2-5,TGTGCCAGCAGCCAACCGGGACTAGAAGAGACCCAGTACTTC,CASSQPGLEETQYF
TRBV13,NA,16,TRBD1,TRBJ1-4,TGTGCCAGCAGCTCGCCCGGACAGGGGCCTAATGAAAAACTGTTTTTT,CASSSPGQGPNEKLFF
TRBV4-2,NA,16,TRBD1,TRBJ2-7,TGTGCCAGCAGCCGAGAAACCGGGACAGGGCCCTACGAGCAGTACTTC,CASSRETGTGPYEQYF
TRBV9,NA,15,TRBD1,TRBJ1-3,TGTGCCAGCAGCGTGGGACAGGGGACTGGAAACACCATATATTTT,CASSVGQGTGNTIYF
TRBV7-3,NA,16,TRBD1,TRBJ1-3,TGTGCCAGCAGCTTAACAGGGACAGGGACTGGAAACACCATATATTTT,CASSLTGTGTGNTIYF
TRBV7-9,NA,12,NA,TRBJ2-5,TGTGCCAGCAGCCCTTACCAAGAGACCCAGTACTTC,CASSPYQETQYF
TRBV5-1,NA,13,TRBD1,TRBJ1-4,TGCGCCAGCAGCCCAGGACAGGAAGAAAAACTGTTTTTT,CASSPGQEEKLFF
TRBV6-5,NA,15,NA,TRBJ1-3,TGTGCCAGCAGTTACTCTACTCTTAACGGAAACACCATATATTTT,CASSYSTLNGNTIYF
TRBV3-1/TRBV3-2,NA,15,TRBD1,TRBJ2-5,TGTGCCAGCAGCCAACGACAGGGGGCGCGGGAGACCCAGTACTTC,CASSQRQGARETQYF
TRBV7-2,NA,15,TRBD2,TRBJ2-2,TGTGCCAGCAAATCTAGCGGAGCGAACACCGGGGAGCTGTTTTTT,CASKSSGANTGELFF
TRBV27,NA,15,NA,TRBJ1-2,TGTGCCAGCAGTTTGTCGTCGGGGTACAGCTATGGCTACACCTTC,CASSLSSGYSYGYTF
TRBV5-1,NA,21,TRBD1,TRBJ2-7,TGCGCCAGCAGCTTGGTGGTCGGGATGACAGGGGGCTTGTCCCAAACCTACGAGCAGTACTTC,CASSLVVGMTGGLSQTYEQYF
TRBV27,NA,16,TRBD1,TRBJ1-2,TGTGCCAGCAGTTCCAGACACAGGGGAGGAGGTTTTGGCTACACCTTC,CASSSRHRGGGFGYTF
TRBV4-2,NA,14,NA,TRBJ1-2,TGTGCCAGCAGCCAAGGAAGGCAGGGATTAGGCTACACCTTC,CASSQGRQGLGYTF
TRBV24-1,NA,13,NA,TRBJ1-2,TGTGCCACCAGTCAGGAGGGGAACTATGGCTACACCTTC,CATSQEGNYGYTF
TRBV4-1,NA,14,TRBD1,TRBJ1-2,TGCGCCAGCAGCGGACCGGGACAGGGGTATGGCTACACCTTC,CASSGPGQGYGYTF
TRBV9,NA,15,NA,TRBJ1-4,TGTGCCAGCAGCGCAACCGACGGGGTCGGGGAAAAACTGTTTTTT,CASSATDGVGEKLFF
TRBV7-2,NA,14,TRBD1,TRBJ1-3,TGTGCCAGCAGCTTAGACAGGGGAGGAAACACCATATATTTT,CASSLDRGGNTIYF
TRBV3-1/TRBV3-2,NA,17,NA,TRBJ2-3,TGTGCCAGCAGCCAACCTCCTCCGGGATCGGGCACAGATACGCAGTATTTT,CASSQPPPGSGTDTQYF
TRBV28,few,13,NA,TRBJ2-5,TGTGCCAGCAGTTTTGTAGTTAAAGAGACCCAGTACTTC,CASSFVVKETQYF
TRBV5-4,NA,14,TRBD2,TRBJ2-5,TGTGCCAGCAGCCGGGACTACCCTGGGGAGACCCAGTACTTC,CASSRDYPGETQYF
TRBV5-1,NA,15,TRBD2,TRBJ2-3,TGCGCCAGCAAGCTCCGGGGGGAGAGCACAGATACGCAGTATTTT,CASKLRGESTDTQYF
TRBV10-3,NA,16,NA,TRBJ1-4,TGTGCCATCAGTGAGTCAGCTGGCGGGGGGAGTGAAAAACTGTTTTTT,CAISESAGGGSEKLFF
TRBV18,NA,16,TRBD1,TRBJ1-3,TGTGCCAGCTCACCCAGGGACAGCGGCTCTGGAAACACCATATATTTT,CASSPRDSGSGNTIYF
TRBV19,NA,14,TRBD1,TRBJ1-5,TGTGCCAGTAGAGGACAGGGAAGCAATCAGCCCCAGCATTTT,CASRGQGSNQPQHF